This passage covers 5 T cell receptor beta chains from one sample sequenced in a study of tumor-infiltrating lymphocytes in oesophageal squamous cell carcinoma. TCRdb reprocessed the PCR reads via MiXCR and lists one record per CDR3 protein. This repertoire shows some 14,000 distinct CDR3 sequences, approximately 50% found once; its top ten account for around 15%. What was sequenced was blood. Receptors were obtained from a male donor with esophageal squamous cell carcinoma.

V is TRBV7-6 and J is TRBJ2-5; D not resolved. Gene TRBJ2-1 matches the end of the DNA better, so the J call may be wrong. CDR3 length: 14 residues. Germline V lookup: CDR1 SGHVS, CDR2 FNYEAQ. The CDR3 here is CASSLGRSSHEQFF. CDR3 in DNA: TGTGCCAGCAGCTTAGGTCGGTCATCCCATGAGCAGTTCTTC.

This clonotype was counted a single time. The chain couples TRBV7-3 to TRBJ2-5; D gene ambiguous. Per germline, CDR1 SGHTA and CDR2 FQGTGA. Trimming cost V 8 bases and J 4 bases, with 14 bases left between them. The CDR3 spans 13 residues. This CDR3 is CASSSGRGETQYF. CDR3 coding DNA: TGTGCCAGCTCGTCGGGCAGAGGAGAGACCCAGTACTTC.

The chain employs TRBV11-1 and TRBJ2-1; 8 positions match TRBD1. The CDR3 has 16 amino acids. The junction had 10 bases not matched to a gene; V was cut back by 4 bases and J by 5 bases. CDR1 and CDR2 from the germline V gene are SGHAT and FQDESV (reference sequence). The DNA of the CDR3 is TGTGCCAGCAGCTCGCCAATCAGGGGGCGAAACAATGAGCAGTTCTTC. Translating gives CASSSPIRGRNNEQFF.

This clonotype was counted a few times. This chain uses TRBV7-2 with TRBJ2-1; 7 bases are a match to TRBD2. The CDR3 runs to 14 residues. Trimming took 3 bases from V and 5 from J; bases not matched to a gene: 4. Germline V CDR1 and CDR2: SGHTA, FQGNSA. The CDR3 here is CASSFSGGNNEQFF. In DNA, the CDR3 is TGTGCCAGCAGCTTCTCGGGGGGAAACAATGAGCAGTTCTTC.

The chain combines TRBV12-3 or TRBV12-4 with TRBJ2-5; no reliable D call. The V end was cut by 2 bases, the J end by 5 bases, with 6 bases between. The CDR3 has 12 residues. The DNA for the CDR3 is TGTGCCAGCAGTTTATTTGCGGAGACCCAGTACTTC. It translates to CASSLFAETQYF.